This TCR beta chain is from a study of cytomegalovirus exposure and HLA in healthy donors. Study overall: Samples from HLA-typed donors yielded approximately 88 million unique TCRs in an early data release.

Amplification used 60 Vbeta primers and 13 Jbeta primers. Sequencing was performed with immunoSEQ multiplex PCR; in TCRdb, only in-frame clones are kept and a portion is missing. The top ten clones hold around 6.8% of a sample with more than 130,000 clones, around three quarters of them seen once. The germline V gene has CDR1 SEHNR and CDR2 FQNEAQ (reference sequence). There are 14 residues in the CDR3. The trim removed 5 bases at V and 3 bases at J, leaving 5 bases unmatched. The chain links TRBV7-9 to TRBJ2-7; 9 nucleotides agree with TRBD1. Sequenced: PBMCs. The receptor's source is a middle-aged man in good health and CMV-seropositive. CDR3 DNA: TGTGCCAGCAGCCCCAGGGACAGGGACTACGAGCAGTACTTC. Translation: CASSPRDRDYEQYF. The full variable domain, completed using reference TRBV7-9 and TRBJ2-7, is DTGVSQNPRHKITKRGQNVTFRCDPISEHNRLYWYRQTLGQGPEFLTYFQNEAQLEKSRLLSDRFSAERPKGSFSTLEIQRTEQGDSAMYLCASSPRDRDYEQYFGPGTRLTVT.